The clone carrying this TCR beta chain was found a few times. Unique molecular identifiers (one per individual cDNA molecule) were attached. TCRdb recomputed calls from the 5' RACE reads with MiXCR, one row per CDR3 protein. This sample has about 43,000 distinct CDR3 sequences, with around 9.9% found just once. This entry belongs to a study of early T cells in non-severe SARS-CoV-2 infection. For the study at large: Unsorted whole-blood RNA was sequenced in bulk, leaving chains unpaired.

The ends lost 4 bases at V and 6 bases at J; junction bases unmatched: 12. Per germline, CDR1 LGHDT and CDR2 YNNKEL (reference sequence). The CDR3 runs 16 residues. The sample comprised whole blood. This chain connects TRBV3-1 to TRBJ2-1; 7 bases are a match to TRBD2. This receptor was taken from an adult who was a healthcare worker with PCR-confirmed SARS-CoV-2 infection or an uninfected control (not recorded which). CDR3 sequence reads: CASSPLGGRAGNEQFF. For the CDR3, the DNA is TGTGCCAGCAGCCCCCTGGGAGGGCGGGCTGGCAATGAGCAGTTCTTC.